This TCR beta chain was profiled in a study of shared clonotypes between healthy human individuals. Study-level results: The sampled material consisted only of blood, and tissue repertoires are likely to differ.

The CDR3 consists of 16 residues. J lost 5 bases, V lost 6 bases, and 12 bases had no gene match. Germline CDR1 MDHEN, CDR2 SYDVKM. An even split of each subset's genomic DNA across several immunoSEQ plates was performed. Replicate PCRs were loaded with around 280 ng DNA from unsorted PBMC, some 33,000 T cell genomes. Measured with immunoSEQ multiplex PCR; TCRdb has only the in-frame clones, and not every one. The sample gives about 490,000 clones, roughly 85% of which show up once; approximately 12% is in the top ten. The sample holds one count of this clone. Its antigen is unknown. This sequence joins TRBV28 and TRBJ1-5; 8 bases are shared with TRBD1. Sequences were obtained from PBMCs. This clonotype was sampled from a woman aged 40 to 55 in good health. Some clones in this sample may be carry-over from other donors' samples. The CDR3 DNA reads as TGTGCCAGCAGATACCCCCGGACAGGGCATGATCAGCCCCAGCATTTT. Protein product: CASRYPRTGHDQPQHF.